This T cell receptor (beta chain) was documented in a study of blood T cell repertoires in COVID-19. Overall study context: The cDNA or gDNA used as material had been derived from T cells, B-cell-depleted T cells, or PBMCs.

The data were produced by immunoSEQ multiplex PCR, yet TCRdb's version contains in-frame clones alone and is incomplete. The data hold 250,000 to 350,000 clones, with 80% to 90% observed a single time. CDR1 and CDR2 from the germline V gene are MDHEN and SYDVKM. This CDR3 region has 13 residues. Trimming stripped 6 bases from V and 8 bases from J, with 11 bases between. Participant age was roughly 18 to 90 years, and participants resided in about two dozen US areas. Material: PBMCs or T cells enriched from blood (not recorded which). The genes are TRBV28 and TRBJ1-6; no reliable D call. The TCR comes from a woman between 18 and 29 years old who had recovered from COVID-19. The CDR3 region is CASSPTGYSPLHF. CDR3 nucleotides: TGTGCCAGCAGCCCAACGGGGTATTCACCCCTCCACTTT.